This TCR beta chain was sequenced for a study of OX40 agonist ivuxolimab in advanced cancers. In terms of the full investigation: Ivuxolimab was a fully human IgG2 agonistic monoclonal antibody targeting the costimulatory receptor OX40 (CD134). Among the roughly 54 dose-escalation patients, 19 had hepatocellular carcinoma, roughly 15 melanoma, 9 renal cell carcinoma and 9 head and neck cancer. Partial responses occurred in three dose-escalation patients: two with cutaneous melanoma and one with hepatocellular carcinoma. Intravenous ivuxolimab was administered to patients every 2 weeks at six dose levels: 0.01, 0.1, 0.3, 1.5, 3 and 10 mg/kg. The purpose of peripheral TCRbeta sequencing was to test whether ivuxolimab changed TCR sequence diversity and led to clonal T-cell expansion. The dose-escalation cohort was around 83% male with a mean age of approximately 59 years, ranging from roughly 20 to 85. The paper covers the monotherapy dose-escalation part of the phase I ivuxolimab trial, which included N ≈ 57 patients. Patients were allowed to have had prior anti-PD-1, anti-PD-L1 or anti-CTLA-4 therapy, and approximately 40% of the dose-escalation patients had previously received checkpoint inhibitors.

The trial excluded patients who had a history of autoimmune disease or were on systemic immunosuppression. Peripheral blood for TCR sequencing was collected from all dose cohorts at baseline, on cycle 4 day 1, and on cycle 7 day 1. The samples were taken from a phase I, first-in-human, multicenter, open-label dose-escalation trial of ivuxolimab. The trial enrolled adults with locally advanced or metastatic head and neck squamous cell, hepatocellular, melanoma or renal cell carcinoma. Before TCR sequencing, CD4+ T cells and CD8+ T cells from peripheral blood were sorted into separate populations. What the research found in general, with its limitations: At doses of 0.1 to 3.0 mg/kg, clonal expansion of both CD4+ and CD8+ blood T cells was observed from baseline to week 6. Which antigens the clonally expanded peripheral T cells were specific for was not determined. In partial responders in the 0.1-3.0 mg/kg groups, normalized peripheral clonal expansion was found to be among the lowest, especially among CD8+ T cells. After ivuxolimab, more expanded clones were found on average in CD8+ T cells than in CD4+ T cells. Low levels of normalized T-cell clonal expansion were also shown by some nonresponding patients.

CDR3 length: 12 amino acids, cysteine to phenylalanine. Only CDR3 DNA remains: 36 bases, in frame from the first base. CDR1 and CDR2 are drawn from the germline V gene: MNHNS, SASEGT. V is clipped by 2 bases and J by 5 bases, and the sequence between their germline boundaries is 5 bases long. Of note for this clone: The specificity of this receptor is unknown. Base qualities are not at hand, and no much larger clone is one base apart.

To sequence the TCRbeta CDR3 region, genomic DNA was isolated from the sorted cells. The immunoSEQ Assay was used for sequencing of TCRbeta CDR3 regions. Sourced from immuneACCESS, this table was stored by TCRdb with only in-frame sequences that have V and J called. A share of the clones is absent; for the studies checked, an unresolved V gene accounts for under half, and the remainder has no known explanation. A total of approximately 100,000 clones appear in this sample, roughly 87% of them only once. The ten largest make up about 1.6% of the sample. The chain uses TRBV6-1 and TRBJ2-3, with no confident D gene call. This receptor was taken from an adult with an advanced solid tumor such as melanoma, head and neck, liver or kidney cancer. This sample comprised CD4+ or CD8+ T cells sorted from blood, obtained in a trial of the OX40 agonist ivuxolimab. The CDR3 protein sequence reads: CASSELGDTQYF. In nucleotide form, the sequence is TGTGCCAGCAGTGAACTCGGAGATACGCAGTATTTT.